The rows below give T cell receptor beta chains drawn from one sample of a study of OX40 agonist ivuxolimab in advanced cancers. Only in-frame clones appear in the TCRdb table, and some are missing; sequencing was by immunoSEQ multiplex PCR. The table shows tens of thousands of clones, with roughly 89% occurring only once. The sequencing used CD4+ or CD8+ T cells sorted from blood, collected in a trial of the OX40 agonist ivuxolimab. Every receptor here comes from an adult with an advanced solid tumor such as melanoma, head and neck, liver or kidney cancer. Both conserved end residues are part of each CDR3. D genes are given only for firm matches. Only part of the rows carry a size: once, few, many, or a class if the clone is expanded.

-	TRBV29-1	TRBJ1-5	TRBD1	TGCAGCGTTGGTGGACAGGGCAATCAGCCCCAGCATTTT	CSVGGQGNQPQHF
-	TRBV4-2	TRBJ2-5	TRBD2	TGTGCCAGCAGCCATTTCGGGGGGGCTAGCGGGGCGGGAGAGACCCAGTACTTC	CASSHFGGASGAGETQYF
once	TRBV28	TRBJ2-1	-	TGTGCCAGCAGTGCAACAGGGTATGGTGAGCAGTTCTTC	CASSATGYGEQFF
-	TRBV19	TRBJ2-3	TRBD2	TGTGCCAGTAGTATGGGGACTAGCGGGGGGCAAGATACGCAGTATTTT	CASSMGTSGGQDTQYF
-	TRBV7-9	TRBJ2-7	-	TGTGCCAGCAGTTCGACTACTCACGAGCAGTACTTC	CASSSTTHEQYF
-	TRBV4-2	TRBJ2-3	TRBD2	TGTGCCAGCAGCCAAGCTCCGGGCGGGGGATACACAGATACGCAGTATTTT	CASSQAPGGGYTDTQYF
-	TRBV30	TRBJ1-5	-	TGTGCCTGGAGTTCCGGGAGCAATCAGCCCCAGCATTTT	CAWSSGSNQPQHF
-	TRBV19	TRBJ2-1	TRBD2	TGTGCCAGTAGTATAGACCTACTAGCGGGGGTATACAATGAGCAGTTCTTC	CASSIDLLAGVYNEQFF
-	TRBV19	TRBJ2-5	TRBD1	TGTGCCAGTAGTATGGGGACTAGGGGACAGGGGGCTGGAGAGACCCAGTACTTC	CASSMGTRGQGAGETQYF
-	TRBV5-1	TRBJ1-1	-	TGCGCCAGCAGCTGGACGGGCGCGAACACTGAAGCTTTCTTT	CASSWTGANTEAFF
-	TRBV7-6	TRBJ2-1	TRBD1	TGTGCCAGCAGCTTAGAGTACCGGGACAGCCGCTCCTACAATGAGCAGTTCTTC	CASSLEYRDSRSYNEQFF
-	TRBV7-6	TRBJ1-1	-	TGTGCCAGCAGCCCCCAGCCCGGGGGTACTGAAGCTTTCTTT	CASSPQPGGTEAFF
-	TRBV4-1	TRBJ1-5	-	TGCGCCAGCAGCGGAGAAAGCAATCAGCCCCAGCATTTT	CASSGESNQPQHF
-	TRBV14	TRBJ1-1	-	TGTGCCAGCAGCCAAGATAAAAATCGGGACACTGAAGCTTTCTTT	CASSQDKNRDTEAFF
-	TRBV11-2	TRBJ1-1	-	TGTGCCAGCAGGGGTTTGGGCACTGAAGCTTTCTTT	CASRGLGTEAFF
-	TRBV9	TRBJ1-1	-	TGTGCCAGCAGCCCGCGGGTTACTGAAGCTTTCTTT	CASSPRVTEAFF
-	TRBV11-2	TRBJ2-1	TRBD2	TGTGCCAGCAGCCAAAGCGGGATTTCCTACAATGAGCAGTTCTTC	CASSQSGISYNEQFF
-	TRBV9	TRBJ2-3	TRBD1	TGTGCCAGCAGCCAAATCAGGGGGTTTGGCACAGATACGCAGTATTTT	CASSQIRGFGTDTQYF
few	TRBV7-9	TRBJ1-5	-	TGTGCCAGCAGCCCGGGTGATTTTAGCAATCAGCCCCAGCATTTT	CASSPGDFSNQPQHF
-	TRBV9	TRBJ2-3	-	TGTGCCAGCAGCGTGGGGGACTCCACAGATACGCAGTATTTT	CASSVGDSTDTQYF
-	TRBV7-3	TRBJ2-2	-	TGTGCCAGCAGCTTGGAGACCAGGCCGGGCACCGGAGAGCTGTTTTTT	CASSLETRPGTGELFF
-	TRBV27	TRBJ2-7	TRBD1	TGTGCCAGCAGTTCGCCGGGACAGGGGCACTACGAGCAGTACTTC	CASSSPGQGHYEQYF